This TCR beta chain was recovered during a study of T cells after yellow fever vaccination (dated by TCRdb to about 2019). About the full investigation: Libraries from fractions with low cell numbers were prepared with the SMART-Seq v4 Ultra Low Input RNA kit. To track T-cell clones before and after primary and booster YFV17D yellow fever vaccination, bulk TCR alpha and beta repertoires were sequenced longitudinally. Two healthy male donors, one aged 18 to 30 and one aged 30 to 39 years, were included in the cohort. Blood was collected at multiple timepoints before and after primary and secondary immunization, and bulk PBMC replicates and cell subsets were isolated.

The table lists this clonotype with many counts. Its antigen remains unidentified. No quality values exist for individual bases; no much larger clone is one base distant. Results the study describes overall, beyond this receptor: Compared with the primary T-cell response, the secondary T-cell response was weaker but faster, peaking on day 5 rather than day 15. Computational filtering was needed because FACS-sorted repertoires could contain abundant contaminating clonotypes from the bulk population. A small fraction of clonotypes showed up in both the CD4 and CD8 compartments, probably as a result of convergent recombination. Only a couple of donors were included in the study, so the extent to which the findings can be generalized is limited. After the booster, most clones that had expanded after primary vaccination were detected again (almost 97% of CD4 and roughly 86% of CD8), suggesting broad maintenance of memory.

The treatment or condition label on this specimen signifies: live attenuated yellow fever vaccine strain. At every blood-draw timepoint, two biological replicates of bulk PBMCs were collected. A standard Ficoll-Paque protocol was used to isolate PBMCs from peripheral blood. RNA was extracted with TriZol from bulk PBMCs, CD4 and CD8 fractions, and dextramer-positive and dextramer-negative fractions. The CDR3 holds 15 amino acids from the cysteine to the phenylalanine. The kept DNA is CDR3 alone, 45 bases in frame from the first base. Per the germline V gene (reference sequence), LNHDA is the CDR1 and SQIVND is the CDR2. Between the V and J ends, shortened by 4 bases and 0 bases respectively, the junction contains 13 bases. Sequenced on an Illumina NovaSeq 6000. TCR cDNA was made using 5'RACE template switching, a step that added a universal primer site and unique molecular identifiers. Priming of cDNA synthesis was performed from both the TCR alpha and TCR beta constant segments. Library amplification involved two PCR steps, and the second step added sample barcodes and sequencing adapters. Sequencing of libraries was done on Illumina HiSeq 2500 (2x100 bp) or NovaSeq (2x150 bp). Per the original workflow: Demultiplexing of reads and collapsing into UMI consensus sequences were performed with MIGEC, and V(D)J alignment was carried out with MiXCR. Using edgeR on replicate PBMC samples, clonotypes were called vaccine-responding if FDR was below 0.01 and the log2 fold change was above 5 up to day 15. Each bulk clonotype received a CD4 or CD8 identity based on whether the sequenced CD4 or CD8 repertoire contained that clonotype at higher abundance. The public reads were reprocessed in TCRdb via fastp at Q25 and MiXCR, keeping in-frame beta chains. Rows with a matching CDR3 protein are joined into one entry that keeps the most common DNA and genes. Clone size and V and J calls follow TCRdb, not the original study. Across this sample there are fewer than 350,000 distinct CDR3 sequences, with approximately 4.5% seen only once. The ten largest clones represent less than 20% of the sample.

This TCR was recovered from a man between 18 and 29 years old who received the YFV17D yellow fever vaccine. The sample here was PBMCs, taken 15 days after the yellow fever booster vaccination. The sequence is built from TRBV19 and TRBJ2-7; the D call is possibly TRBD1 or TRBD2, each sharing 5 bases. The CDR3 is CASSTDRDVSYEQYF. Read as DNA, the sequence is TGTGCCAGTAGTACCGACCGGGACGTCTCCTACGAGCAGTACTTC.